The 4 T cell receptor beta chains below come from one sample, sequenced in a study of T cell changes during pregnancy in multiple sclerosis. The table came from immunoSEQ multiplex PCR; TCRdb's copy has only in-frame clones and leaves some out. Seen here are roughly 30,000 clones, about nine tenths observed once, and the top ten hold 4.3%. This sample comprised CD8+ T cells from peripheral blood mononuclear cells, obtained in the second trimester of pregnancy. The source is a female donor with multiple sclerosis, enrolled in a pregnancy study.

This chain links TRBV7-9 with TRBJ1-1; 7 nucleotides align to TRBD1. This CDR3 contains 13 residues. The germline V gene has CDR1 SEHNR and CDR2 FQNEAQ (reference sequence). V lost 3 bases and J lost 6; bases outside the gene matches: 4. The CDR3 sequence: CASSFQGEAEAFF. CDR3 in DNA: TGTGCCAGCAGCTTCCAGGGGGAGGCTGAAGCTTTCTTT.

The chain couples TRBV18 to TRBJ2-7; maybe TRBD1 (6 bases). The germline CDR1 and CDR2 sequences are KGHSH and LQKENI. V was pared by 4 bases and J by 0 bases, with 10 bases between. The CDR3 is 14 amino acids. The CDR3 region has the DNA TGTGCCAGCTCACAAACAGGGATCTCCTACGAGCAGTACTTC. Translated, it gives CASSQTGISYEQYF.

The V call is TRBV2, the J call TRBJ2-1, with D uncertain. V was trimmed by 5 bases and J by 10 bases, leaving 12 bases between them. Germline CDR1 SNHLY, CDR2 FYNNEI. This CDR3 is 12 amino acids long. CDR3 region: CASSSTSQEQFF. The CDR3 DNA reads as TGTGCCAGCAGTTCGACTTCGCAGGAGCAGTTCTTC.

The chain is built from TRBV28 and TRBJ2-7; TRBD1 aligns across 7 bases. The CDR3 length is 14 residues. With V trimmed by 6 bases and J by 2 bases, 7 bases remained unmatched. Germline CDR1 is MDHEN and CDR2 is SYDVKM. The CDR3: CASRATGTAYEQYF. CDR3 nucleotide sequence: TGTGCCAGCAGAGCCACCGGGACAGCCTACGAGCAGTACTTC. The full variable domain, rest sourced from reference TRBV28 and TRBJ2-7, is DVKVTQSSRYLVKRTGEKVFLECVQDMDHENMFWYRQDPGLGLRLIYFSYDVKMKEKGDIPEGYSVSREKKERFSLILESASTNQTSMYLCASRATGTAYEQYFGPGTRLTVT.